This passage covers 10 T cell receptor beta chains from one sample sequenced in a study of blood T cell repertoires in COVID-19. Sequenced by immunoSEQ multiplex PCR; TCRdb stores in-frame clones only, minus some. The sample lists about 74,000 clones, roughly 90% occurring once. Sequenced: peripheral blood. These receptors were obtained from a human donor in a cohort sampled during active COVID-19.

This chain links TRBV24-1 with TRBJ2-1; 9 bases are a match to TRBD2. The germline V gene has CDR1 KGHDR and CDR2 SFDVKD. The CDR3 contains 17 residues. With V trimmed by 2 bases and J by 4 bases, 8 bases remained unmatched. CDR3 DNA: TGTGCCACCAGTGATTCCTCAGCGGGAGGCGGGTACAATGAGCAGTTCTTC. This gives the protein CATSDSSAGGGYNEQFF.

The chain carries TRBV5-8 and TRBJ2-5; TRBD1 aligns across 10 bases. From germline, CDR1 is SGHTS and CDR2 YDEGEE. Trimming at V came to 0 bases and at J to 4 bases, leaving 6 bases not matched to a gene. The CDR3 is made up of 16 amino acids. CDR3 coding DNA: TGTGCCAGCAGCTTGGGGACAGGGGGGCGTAGAGAGACCCAGTACTTC. This gives the protein CASSLGTGGRRETQYF.

This chain uses TRBV7-2 with TRBJ2-5; TRBD1 matches 7 bases. From germline, CDR1 is SGHTA and CDR2 FQGNSA. The CDR3 is 13 residues long. Germline trimming cut 6 bases from V and 4 bases from J; bases unmatched to any gene: 5. The CDR3 spells CASRSTGVETQYF. The DNA for the CDR3 is TGTGCCAGCAGATCAACAGGGGTAGAGACCCAGTACTTC. The variable domain in full, completed from reference TRBV7-2 and TRBJ2-5, reads GAGVSQSPSNKVTEKGKDVELRCDPISGHTALYWYRQSLGQGLEFLIYFQGNSAPDKSGLPSDRFSAERTGGSVSTLTIQRTQQEDSAVYLCASRSTGVETQYFGPGTRLLVL.

Only a few counts were recorded for this clone. J is TRBJ2-1 and V is TRBV19, with 7 bases that match TRBD1. The CDR3 contains 12 residues. V lost 4 bases, J lost 10 bases, and 4 bases stayed unmatched. Germline V gene lookup returns CDR1 LNHDA and CDR2 SQIVND (reference sequence). The CDR3 DNA reads as TGTGCCAGTAGTACTTCGGGACAGGAGCAGTTCTTC. This codes for CASSTSGQEQFF.

The rearrangement joins TRBV28 to TRBJ2-5; 7 bases are shared with TRBD1. The CDR3 has 15 amino acids. CDR1 and CDR2 from the germline V gene are MDHEN and SYDVKM. The ends lost 2 bases at V and 9 bases at J; junction bases unmatched: 12. The CDR3 sequence: CASSLERGLAEAQYF. The DNA of the CDR3 is TGTGCCAGCAGTTTAGAGAGGGGGCTGGCCGAGGCCCAGTACTTC. Combining the CDR3 with reference TRBV28 and TRBJ2-5 gives the whole variable domain DVKVTQSSRYLVKRTGEKVFLECVQDMDHENMFWYRQDPGLGLRLIYFSYDVKMKEKGDIPEGYSVSREKKERFSLILESASTNQTSMYLCASSLERGLAEAQYFGPGTRLLVL.

The V and J genes are TRBV6-2 or TRBV6-3 and TRBJ2-3; 9 bases match TRBD2. The CDR3 runs to 16 residues. The trim removed 0 bases at V and 5 bases at J, leaving 6 bases unmatched. Germline assignment: CDR1 MNHEY and CDR2 SVGEGT. CDR3 DNA sequence: TGTGCCAGCAGTTACTCTTTAGCGGGAGTGAGAGATACGCAGTATTTT. Translating gives CASSYSLAGVRDTQYF.

The CDR3 loop is CASSQEAKKETQYF. DNA of the CDR3: TGCGCCAGCAGCCAAGAGGCCAAAAAAGAGACCCAGTACTTC. The J gene is TRBJ2-5, the V gene TRBV4-3, with unresolved D. Trimming stripped 0 bases from V and 3 bases from J, with 8 bases between. Germline V gene data show CDR1 as LGHNA and CDR2 as YSLEER. The CDR3 runs to 14 residues.

The chain couples TRBV7-2 to TRBJ2-7; D is possibly TRBD2 (6 bases). V was cut by 6 bases and J by 3 bases, with 12 bases left in between. This CDR3 comprises 13 residues. CDR1 is SGHTA and CDR2 is FQGNSA in the germline V gene. The CDR3 loop is CASSPGTGYEQYF. CDR3 coding DNA: TGTGCCAGCAGTCCCGGGACTGGCTACGAGCAGTACTTC.

A single count supports this clone. The V gene is TRBV9, the J gene TRBJ2-1, with a weak D call TRBD2 (6 bases). Germline V gene lookup returns CDR1 SGDLS and CDR2 YYNGEE. The CDR3 has 14 residues. Between the trimmed V and J ends, which lost 3 bases and 9 bases, there was a span of 16 bases. This chain's CDR3 is CASSATRLVGEQFF. The CDR3 DNA is TGTGCCAGCAGCGCAACCCGACTAGTAGGTGAGCAGTTCTTC.

The chain links TRBV5-8 to TRBJ2-1; 12 bases match TRBD2. J lost 10 bases, V lost 6 bases, and 11 bases had no gene match. CDR1 is SGHTS and CDR2 is YDEGEE in the germline V gene. There are 15 residues in the CDR3. The CDR3 DNA sequence: TGTGCCAGCACCCGAGGACTAGCGGGGCCGAGGGAGCAGTTCTTC. Translated, it gives CASTRGLAGPREQFF. The full variable domain, completed using reference TRBV5-8 and TRBJ2-1, is EAGVTQSPTHLIKTRGQQATLRCSPISGHTSVYWYQQALGLGLQFLLWYDEGEERNRGNFPPRFSGRQFPNYSSELNVNALELEDSALYLCASTRGLAGPREQFFGPGTRLTVL.